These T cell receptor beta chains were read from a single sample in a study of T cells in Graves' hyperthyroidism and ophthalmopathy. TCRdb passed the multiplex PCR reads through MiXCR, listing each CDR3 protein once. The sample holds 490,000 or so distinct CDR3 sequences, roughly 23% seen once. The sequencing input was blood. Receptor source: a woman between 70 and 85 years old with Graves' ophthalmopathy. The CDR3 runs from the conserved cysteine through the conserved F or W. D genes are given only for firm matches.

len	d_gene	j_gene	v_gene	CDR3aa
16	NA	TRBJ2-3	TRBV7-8	CASSLDSGTLYSTQYF
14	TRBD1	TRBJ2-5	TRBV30	CAWRQAGGRETQYF
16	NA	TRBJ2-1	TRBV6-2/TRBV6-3	CASRAIGSSQYNEQFF
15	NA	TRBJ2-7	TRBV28	CASSPSGRGDYEQYF
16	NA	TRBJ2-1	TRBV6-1	CASSEAASGSYNEQFF
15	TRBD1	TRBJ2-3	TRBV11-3	CASSSRQGNTDTQYF
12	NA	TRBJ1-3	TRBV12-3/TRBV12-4	CASSFMGDTIYF
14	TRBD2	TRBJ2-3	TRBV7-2	CASSSGLAGRVQYF
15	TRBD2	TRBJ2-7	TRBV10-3	CAISQRETPAHEQYF
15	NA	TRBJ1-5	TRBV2	CASSERFRVDVPQHF
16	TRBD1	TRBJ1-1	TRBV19	CASSIGNRGIGTEAFF
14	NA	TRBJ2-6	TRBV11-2	CASSLSDGANVLTF
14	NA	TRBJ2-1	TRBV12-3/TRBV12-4	CASSLGLAISEQFF
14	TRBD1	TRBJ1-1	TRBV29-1	CSFQSRGVGTEAFF
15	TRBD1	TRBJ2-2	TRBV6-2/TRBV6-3	CASSSLDRGAGELFF
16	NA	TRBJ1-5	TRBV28	CASSLSLYLSNQPQHF
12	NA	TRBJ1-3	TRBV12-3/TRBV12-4	CAGSQGPDTIYF
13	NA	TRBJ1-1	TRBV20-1	CSAREWANTEAFF
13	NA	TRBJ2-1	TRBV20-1	CSAMSDANNEQFF
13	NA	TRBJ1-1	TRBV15	CATSWSMNTEAFF
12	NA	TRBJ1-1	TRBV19	CASTPRGGAAFF
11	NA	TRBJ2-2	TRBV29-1	CSVSGPGELFF
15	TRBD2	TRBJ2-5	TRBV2	CASVPELAGAETQYF